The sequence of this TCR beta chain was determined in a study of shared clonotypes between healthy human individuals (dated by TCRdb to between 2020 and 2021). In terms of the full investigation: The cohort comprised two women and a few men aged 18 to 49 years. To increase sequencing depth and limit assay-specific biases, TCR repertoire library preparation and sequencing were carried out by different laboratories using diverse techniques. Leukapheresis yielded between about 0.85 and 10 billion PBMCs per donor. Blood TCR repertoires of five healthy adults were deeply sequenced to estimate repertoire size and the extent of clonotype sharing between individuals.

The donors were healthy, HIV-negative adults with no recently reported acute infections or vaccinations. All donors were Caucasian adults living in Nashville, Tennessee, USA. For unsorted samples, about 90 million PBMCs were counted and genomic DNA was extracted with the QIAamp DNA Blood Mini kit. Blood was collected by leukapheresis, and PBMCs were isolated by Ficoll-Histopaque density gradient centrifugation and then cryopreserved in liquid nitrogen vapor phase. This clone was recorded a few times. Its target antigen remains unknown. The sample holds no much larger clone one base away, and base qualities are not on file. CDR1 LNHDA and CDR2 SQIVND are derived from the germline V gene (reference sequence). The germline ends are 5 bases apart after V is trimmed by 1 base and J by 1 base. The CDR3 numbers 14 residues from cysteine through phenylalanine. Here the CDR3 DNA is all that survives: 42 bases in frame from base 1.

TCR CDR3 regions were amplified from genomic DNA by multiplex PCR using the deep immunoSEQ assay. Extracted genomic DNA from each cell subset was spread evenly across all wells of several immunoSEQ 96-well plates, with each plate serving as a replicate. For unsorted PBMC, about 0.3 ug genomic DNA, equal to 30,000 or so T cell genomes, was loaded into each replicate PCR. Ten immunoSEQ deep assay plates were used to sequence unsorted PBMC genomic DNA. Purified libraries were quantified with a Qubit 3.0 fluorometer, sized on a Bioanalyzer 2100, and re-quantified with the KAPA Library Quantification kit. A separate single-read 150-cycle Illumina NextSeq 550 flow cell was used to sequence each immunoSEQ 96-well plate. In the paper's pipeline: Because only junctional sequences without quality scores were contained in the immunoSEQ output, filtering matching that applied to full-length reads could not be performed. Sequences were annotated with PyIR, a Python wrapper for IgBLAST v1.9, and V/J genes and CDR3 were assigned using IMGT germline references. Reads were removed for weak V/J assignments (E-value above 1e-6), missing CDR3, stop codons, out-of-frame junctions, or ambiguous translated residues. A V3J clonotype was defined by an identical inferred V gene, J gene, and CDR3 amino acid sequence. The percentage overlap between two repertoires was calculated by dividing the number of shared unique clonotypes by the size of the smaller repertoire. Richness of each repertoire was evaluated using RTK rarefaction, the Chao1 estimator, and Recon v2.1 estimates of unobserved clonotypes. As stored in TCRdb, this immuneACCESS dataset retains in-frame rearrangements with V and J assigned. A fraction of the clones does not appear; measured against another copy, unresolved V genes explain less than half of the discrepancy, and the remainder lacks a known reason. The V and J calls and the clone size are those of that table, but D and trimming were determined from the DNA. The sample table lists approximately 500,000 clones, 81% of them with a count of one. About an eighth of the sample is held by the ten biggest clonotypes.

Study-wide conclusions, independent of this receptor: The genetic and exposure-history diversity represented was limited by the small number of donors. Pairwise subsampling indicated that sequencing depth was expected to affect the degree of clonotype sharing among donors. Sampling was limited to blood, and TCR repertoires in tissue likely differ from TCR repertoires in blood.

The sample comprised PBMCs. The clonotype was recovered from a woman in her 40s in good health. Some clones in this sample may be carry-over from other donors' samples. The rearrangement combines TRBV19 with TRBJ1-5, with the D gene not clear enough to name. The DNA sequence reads TGTGCCAGTAGTATAGCACAGAGCAATCAGCCCCAGCATTTT. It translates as CASSIAQSNQPQHF.